The clone carrying this T cell receptor beta chain was recorded many times. In TCRdb, the RT-PCR reads were re-called with MiXCR into one record per CDR3 protein. Of 550,000 to 750,000 distinct CDR3 sequences listed, approximately 15% are singletons. This CDR3 has 15 residues. Germline-derived CDR1 and CDR2 are ENHRY and SYGVKD. The trim removed 7 bases at V and 0 bases at J, leaving 5 bases unmatched. The chain joins TRBV10-3 to TRBJ2-2, with 7 bases aligning to TRBD1. Sequencing input: memory CD4+ T cells from blood. This clonotype was sampled from a female donor in good health, serving as a healthy control. The CDR3 here is CAINPTGPNTGELFF. The CDR3 region has the DNA TGTGCCATCAACCCGACAGGGCCGAACACCGGGGAGCTGTTTTTT.